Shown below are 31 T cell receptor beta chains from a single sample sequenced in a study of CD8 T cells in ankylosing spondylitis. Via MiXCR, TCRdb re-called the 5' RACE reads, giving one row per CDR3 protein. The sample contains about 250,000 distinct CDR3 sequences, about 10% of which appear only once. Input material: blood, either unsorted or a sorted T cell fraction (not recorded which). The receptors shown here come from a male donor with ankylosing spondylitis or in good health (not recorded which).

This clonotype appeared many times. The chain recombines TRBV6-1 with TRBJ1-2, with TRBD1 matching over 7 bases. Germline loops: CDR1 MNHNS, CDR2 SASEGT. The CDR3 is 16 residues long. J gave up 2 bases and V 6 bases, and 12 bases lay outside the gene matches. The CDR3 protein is CASRPHDRVTNYGYTF. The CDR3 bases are TGTGCCAGCAGGCCACACGACAGGGTAACGAACTATGGCTACACCTTC.

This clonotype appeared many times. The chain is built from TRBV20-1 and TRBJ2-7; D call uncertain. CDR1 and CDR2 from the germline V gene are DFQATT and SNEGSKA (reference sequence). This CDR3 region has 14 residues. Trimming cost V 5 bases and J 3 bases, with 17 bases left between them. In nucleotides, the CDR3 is TGCAGTGCTCCCGAATCAGGACGGAACTACGAGCAGTACTTC. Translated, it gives CSAPESGRNYEQYF.

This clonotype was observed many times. CDR3 sequence reads: CASIERFSYNEQFF. The CDR3 coding sequence is TGTGCCAGCATAGAGCGCTTCTCCTACAATGAGCAGTTCTTC. The genes are TRBV2 and TRBJ2-1; D remains unclear. V was cut by 7 bases and J by 0 bases, with 10 bases left in between. CDR1 is SNHLY and CDR2 is FYNNEI in the germline V gene. There are 14 residues in the CDR3. The entire variable domain, with the rest obtained from reference TRBV2 and TRBJ2-1, is as follows: EPEVTQTPSHQVTQMGQEVILRCVPISNHLYFYWYRQILGQKVEFLVSFYNNEISEKSEIFDDQFSVERPDGSNFTLKIRSTKLEDSAMYFCASIERFSYNEQFFGPGTRLTVL.

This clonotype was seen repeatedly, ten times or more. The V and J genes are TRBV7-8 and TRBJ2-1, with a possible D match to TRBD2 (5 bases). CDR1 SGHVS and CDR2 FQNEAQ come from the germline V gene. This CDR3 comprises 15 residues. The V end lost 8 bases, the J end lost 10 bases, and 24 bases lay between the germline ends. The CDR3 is CASPPGVAAGLEQFF. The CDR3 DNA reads TGTGCCAGCCCCCCAGGTGTGGCAGCTGGACTCGAGCAGTTCTTC.

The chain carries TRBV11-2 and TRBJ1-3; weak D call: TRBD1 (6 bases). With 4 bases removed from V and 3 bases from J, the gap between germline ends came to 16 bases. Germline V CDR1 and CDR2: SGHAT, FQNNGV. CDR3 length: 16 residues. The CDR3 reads CASSSTQGPLGNTIYF. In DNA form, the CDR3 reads TGTGCCAGCAGCTCCACTCAGGGGCCCCTTGGAAACACCATATATTTT.

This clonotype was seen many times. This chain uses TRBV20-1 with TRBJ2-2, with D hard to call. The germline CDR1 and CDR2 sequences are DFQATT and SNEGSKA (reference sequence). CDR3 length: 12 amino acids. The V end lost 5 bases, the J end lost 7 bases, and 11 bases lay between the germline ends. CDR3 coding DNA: TGCAGTGCTCCGGAGATGAGCGGGGAGCTGTTTTTT. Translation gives CSAPEMSGELFF.

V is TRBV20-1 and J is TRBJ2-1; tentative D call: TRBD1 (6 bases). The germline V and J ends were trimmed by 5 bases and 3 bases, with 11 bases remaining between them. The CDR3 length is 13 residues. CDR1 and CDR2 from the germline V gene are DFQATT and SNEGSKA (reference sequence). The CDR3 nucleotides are TGCAGTGCTGGGCGACAGGTCTACAATGAGCAGTTCTTC. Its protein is CSAGRQVYNEQFF.

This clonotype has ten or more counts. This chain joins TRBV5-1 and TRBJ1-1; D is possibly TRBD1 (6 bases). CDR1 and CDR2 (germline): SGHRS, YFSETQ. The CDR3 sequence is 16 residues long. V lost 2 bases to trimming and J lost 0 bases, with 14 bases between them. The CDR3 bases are TGCGCCAGCAGCTTCTGGGGGCAGGGGATGAACACTGAAGCTTTCTTT. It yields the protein CASSFWGQGMNTEAFF.

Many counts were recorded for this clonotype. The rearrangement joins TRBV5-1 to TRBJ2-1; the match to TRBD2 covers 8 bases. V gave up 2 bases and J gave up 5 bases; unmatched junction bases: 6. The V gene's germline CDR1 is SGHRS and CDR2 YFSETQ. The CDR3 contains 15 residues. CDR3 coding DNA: TGCGCCAGCAGCTTTTTACTAGCGGAAGACAATGAGCAGTTCTTC. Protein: CASSFLLAEDNEQFF.

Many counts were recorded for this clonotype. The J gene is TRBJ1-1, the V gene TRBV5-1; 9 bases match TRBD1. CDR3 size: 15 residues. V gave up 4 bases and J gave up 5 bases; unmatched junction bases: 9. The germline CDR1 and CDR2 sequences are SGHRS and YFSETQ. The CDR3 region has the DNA TGCGCCAGCAGCACCGGGACAGGGATGAGAACTGAAGCTTTCTTT. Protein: CASSTGTGMRTEAFF.

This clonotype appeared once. For the CDR3, the DNA is TGTGCCAGCAGCCCCATGGCTGCAGGGGGCGACTATGGCTACACCTTC. This encodes CASSPMAAGGDYGYTF. The chain employs TRBV7-9 and TRBJ1-2; 8 nucleotides match TRBD1. Germline assignment: CDR1 SEHNR and CDR2 FQNEAQ (reference sequence). This CDR3 is 16 amino acids long. J lost 3 bases, V lost 5 bases, and 11 bases had no gene match.

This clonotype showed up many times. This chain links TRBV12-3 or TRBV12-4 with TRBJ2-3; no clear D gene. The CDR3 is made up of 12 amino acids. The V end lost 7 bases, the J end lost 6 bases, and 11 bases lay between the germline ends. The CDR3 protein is CASTVFGDTQYF. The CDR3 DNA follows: TGTGCCAGCACGGTCTTCGGGGATACGCAGTATTTT.

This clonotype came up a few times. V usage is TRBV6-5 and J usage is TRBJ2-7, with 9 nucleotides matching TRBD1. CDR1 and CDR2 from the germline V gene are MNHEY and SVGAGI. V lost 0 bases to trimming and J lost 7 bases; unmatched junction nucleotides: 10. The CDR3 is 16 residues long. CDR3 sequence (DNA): TGTGCCAGCAGTTACTCGTACCCGGGACAGGGTGAGGAGCAGTACTTC. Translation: CASSYSYPGQGEEQYF.

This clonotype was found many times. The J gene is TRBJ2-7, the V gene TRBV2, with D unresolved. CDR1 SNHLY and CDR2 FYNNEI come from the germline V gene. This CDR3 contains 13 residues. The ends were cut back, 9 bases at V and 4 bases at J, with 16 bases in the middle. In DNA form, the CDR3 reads TGTGCCAGGGCTGGCGGCCTGGATTACGAGCAGTACTTC. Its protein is CARAGGLDYEQYF.

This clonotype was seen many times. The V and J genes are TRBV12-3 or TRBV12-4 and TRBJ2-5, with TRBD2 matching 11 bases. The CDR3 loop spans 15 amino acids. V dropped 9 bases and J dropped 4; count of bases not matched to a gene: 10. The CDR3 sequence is CASTSGGLMGETQYF. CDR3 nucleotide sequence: TGTGCCAGTACTAGCGGGGGCCTCATGGGAGAGACCCAGTACTTC.

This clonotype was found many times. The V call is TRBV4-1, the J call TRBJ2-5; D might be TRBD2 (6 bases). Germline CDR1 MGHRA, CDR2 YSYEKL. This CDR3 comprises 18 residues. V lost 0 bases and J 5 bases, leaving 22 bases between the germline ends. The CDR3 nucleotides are TGCGCCAGCAGCCAAGAATGGCGTGAGAGACTAGGCTTTGAGACCCAGTACTTC. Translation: CASSQEWRERLGFETQYF.

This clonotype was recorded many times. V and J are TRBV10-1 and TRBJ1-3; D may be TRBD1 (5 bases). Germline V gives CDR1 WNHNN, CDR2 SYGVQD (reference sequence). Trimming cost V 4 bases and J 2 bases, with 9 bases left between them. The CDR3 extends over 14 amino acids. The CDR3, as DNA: TGCGCCAGCAGTGCCGACAGTACTGGAAACACCATATATTTT. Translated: CASSADSTGNTIYF.

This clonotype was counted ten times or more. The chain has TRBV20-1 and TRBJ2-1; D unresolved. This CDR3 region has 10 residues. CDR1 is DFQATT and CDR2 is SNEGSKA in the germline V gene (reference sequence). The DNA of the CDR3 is TGCAGCGCCCTGAACAATGAGCAGTTCTTC. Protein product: CSALNNEQFF.

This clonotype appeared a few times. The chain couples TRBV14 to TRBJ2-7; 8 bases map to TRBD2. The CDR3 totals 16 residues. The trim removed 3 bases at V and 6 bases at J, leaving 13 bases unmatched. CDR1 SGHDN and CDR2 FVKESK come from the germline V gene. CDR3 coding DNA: TGTGCCAGCAGCCATGCGGGGACTAGTCTCTCGGGCGAGCAGTACTTC. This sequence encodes CASSHAGTSLSGEQYF.

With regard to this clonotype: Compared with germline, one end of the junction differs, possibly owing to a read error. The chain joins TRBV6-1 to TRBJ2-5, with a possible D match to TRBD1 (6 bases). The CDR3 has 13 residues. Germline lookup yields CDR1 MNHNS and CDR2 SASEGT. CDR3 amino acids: CASREGGQETQYF. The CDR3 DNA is TGTGCCAGCAGGGAAGGGGGCCAAGAGACCCAGTACTTC.

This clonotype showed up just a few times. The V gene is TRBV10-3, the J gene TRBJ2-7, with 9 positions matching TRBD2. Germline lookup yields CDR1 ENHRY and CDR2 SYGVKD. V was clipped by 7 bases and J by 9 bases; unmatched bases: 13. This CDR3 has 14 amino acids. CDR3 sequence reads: CAINSQRGEVGQYF. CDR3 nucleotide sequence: TGTGCCATCAATTCTCAGCGGGGGGAGGTGGGGCAGTACTTC.

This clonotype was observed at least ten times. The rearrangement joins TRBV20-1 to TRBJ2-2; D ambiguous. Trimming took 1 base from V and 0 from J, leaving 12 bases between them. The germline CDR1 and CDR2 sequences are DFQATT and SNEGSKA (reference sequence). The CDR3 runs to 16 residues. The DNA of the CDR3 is TGCAGTGCTAGAGTTCCCACATCGGCGAACACCGGGGAGCTGTTTTTT. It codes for CSARVPTSANTGELFF.

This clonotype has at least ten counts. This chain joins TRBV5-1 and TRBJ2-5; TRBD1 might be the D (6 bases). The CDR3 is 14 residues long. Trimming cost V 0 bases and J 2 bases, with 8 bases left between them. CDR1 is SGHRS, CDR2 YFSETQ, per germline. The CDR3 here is CASSLAGAQETQYF. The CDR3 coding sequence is TGCGCCAGCAGCTTGGCAGGGGCACAAGAGACCCAGTACTTC.

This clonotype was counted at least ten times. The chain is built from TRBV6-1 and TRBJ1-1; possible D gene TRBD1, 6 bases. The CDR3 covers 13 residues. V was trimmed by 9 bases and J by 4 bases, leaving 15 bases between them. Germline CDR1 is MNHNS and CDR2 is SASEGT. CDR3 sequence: CASYRAVSTEAFF. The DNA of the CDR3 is TGTGCCAGTTACAGGGCTGTAAGCACTGAAGCTTTCTTT.

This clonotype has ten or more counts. This chain's CDR3 is CASSFGQGVGKNIQYF. The CDR3 nucleotides are TGTGCCAGCAGCTTCGGACAGGGGGTCGGCAAAAACATTCAGTACTTC. This chain joins TRBV7-2 and TRBJ2-4, with 10 bases lining up with TRBD1. The CDR3 contains 16 residues. With 3 bases clipped from V and 3 bases from J, the junction kept 5 bases outside the gene matches. Germline assignment: CDR1 SGHTA and CDR2 FQGNSA.

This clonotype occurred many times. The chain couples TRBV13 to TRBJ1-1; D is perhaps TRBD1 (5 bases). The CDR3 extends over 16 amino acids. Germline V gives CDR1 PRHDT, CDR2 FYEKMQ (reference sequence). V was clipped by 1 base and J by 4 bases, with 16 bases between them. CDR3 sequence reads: CASSLVGGLNFTEAFF. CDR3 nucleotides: TGTGCCAGCAGCTTAGTCGGGGGACTTAATTTCACTGAAGCTTTCTTT.

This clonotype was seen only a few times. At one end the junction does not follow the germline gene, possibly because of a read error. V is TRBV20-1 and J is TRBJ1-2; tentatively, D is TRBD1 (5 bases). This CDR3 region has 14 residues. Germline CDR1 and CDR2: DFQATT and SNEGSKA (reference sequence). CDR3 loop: CSARSDRSNYGNTF. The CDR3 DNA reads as TGCAGTGCTAGATCCGACAGATCTAACTATGGCAACACCTTC.

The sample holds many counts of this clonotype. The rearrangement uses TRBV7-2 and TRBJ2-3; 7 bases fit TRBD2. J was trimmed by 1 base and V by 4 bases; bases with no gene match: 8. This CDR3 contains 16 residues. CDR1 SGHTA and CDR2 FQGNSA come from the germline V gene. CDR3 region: CASSSQRGGGTDTQYF. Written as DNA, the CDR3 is TGTGCCAGCAGCTCCCAGCGGGGTGGTGGCACAGATACGCAGTATTTT.

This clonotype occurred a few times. This chain's CDR3 is CASSGGPHGYTF. The CDR3 DNA follows: TGTGCCAGCAGTGGAGGACCACATGGCTACACCTTC. The V and J genes are TRBV14 and TRBJ1-2; D is uncertain. Germline CDR1 and CDR2: SGHDN and FVKESK. V lost 6 bases and J 6 bases, leaving 11 bases between the germline ends. This CDR3 spans 12 amino acids.

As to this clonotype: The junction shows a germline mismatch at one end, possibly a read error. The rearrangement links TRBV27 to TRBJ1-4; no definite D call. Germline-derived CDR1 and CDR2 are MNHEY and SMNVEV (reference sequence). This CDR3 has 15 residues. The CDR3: CASTSLAWANEELFF. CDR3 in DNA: TGTGCCAGCACCTCCCTCGCGTGGGCTAATGAAGAACTGTTTTTT.

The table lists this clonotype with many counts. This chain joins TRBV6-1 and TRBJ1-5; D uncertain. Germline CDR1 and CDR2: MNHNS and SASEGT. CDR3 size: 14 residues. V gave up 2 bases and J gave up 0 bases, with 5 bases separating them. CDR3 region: CASSETVSNQPQHF. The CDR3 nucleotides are TGTGCCAGCAGTGAAACGGTTAGCAATCAGCCCCAGCATTTT.